This TCR beta chain stems from a study of T cell repertoires in breast cancer. An expanded emulsion RT-PCR with primers for all TCR V genes paired CD8+ T cell chains. This clonotype was observed a single time. A much larger clone differs by one base, so this may be a read error. The germline V and J ends were trimmed by 6 bases and 7 bases, with 15 bases remaining between them. Per the germline V gene, CDR1 is DFQATT and CDR2 is SNEGSKA (reference sequence). This CDR3 has 13 amino acids. A second nested PCR with blocking oligonucleotides suppressed unpaired genes. TCRdb itself ran the emulsion pairing reads through MiXCR, one entry per CDR3 protein. The data contain roughly 40,000 distinct CDR3 sequences, 45% to 50% of them singletons.

The origin of this receptor is a pool of human donors with breast cancer or a healthy control (not recorded which). The V gene is TRBV20-1, the J gene TRBJ1-4; D possibly corresponds to TRBD1 (5 bases). The specimen was CD8+ T cells. CDR3 amino acids: CSAYRRGSEKLFF. DNA for the CDR3: TGCAGTGCCTACCGACGGGGGAGTGAAAAACTGTTTTTT.